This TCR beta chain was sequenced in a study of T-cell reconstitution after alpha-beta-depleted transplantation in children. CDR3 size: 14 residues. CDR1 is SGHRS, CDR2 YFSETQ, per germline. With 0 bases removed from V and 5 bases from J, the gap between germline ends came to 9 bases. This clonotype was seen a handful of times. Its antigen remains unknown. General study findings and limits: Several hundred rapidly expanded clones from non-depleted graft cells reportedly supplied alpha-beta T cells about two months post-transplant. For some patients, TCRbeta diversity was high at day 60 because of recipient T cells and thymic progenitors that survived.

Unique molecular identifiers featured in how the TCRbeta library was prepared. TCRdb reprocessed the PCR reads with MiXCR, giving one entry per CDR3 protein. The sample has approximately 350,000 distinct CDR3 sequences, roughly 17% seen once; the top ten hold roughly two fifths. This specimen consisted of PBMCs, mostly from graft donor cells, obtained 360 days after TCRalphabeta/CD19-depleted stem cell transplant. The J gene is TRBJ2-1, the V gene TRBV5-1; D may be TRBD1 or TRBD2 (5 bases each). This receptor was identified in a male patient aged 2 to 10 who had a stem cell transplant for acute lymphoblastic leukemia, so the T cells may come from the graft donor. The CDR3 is CASSLGGANNEQFF. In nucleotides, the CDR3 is TGCGCCAGCAGCTTGGGAGGGGCCAACAATGAGCAGTTCTTC. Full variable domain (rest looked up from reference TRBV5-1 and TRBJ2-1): KAGVTQTPRYLIKTRGQQVTLSCSPISGHRSVSWYQQTPGQGLQFLFEYFSETQRNKGNFPGRFSGRQFSNSRSEMNVSTLELGDSALYLCASSLGGANNEQFFGPGTRLTVL.